This T cell receptor beta chain originates from a study of blood T cell repertoires in COVID-19. Study as a whole: Acute-phase and convalescent COVID-19 samples originated in the United States, Italy and Spain. Sources were T cells, B-cell-depleted T cells, or PBMCs; the material itself was cDNA or gDNA.

Enrolled during active infection, Seattle patients were then followed longitudinally. In the authors' workflow: Reference gene primer amplification yielded estimated nucleated cell counts. Measured with immunoSEQ multiplex PCR; TCRdb has only the in-frame clones, and not every one. That table furnishes V, J and clone size, whereas the DNA furnished D and trimming. The table includes approximately 400,000 clones, 88% detected once. V was clipped by 8 bases and J by 5 bases; unmatched bases: 7. The CDR3 loop spans 13 amino acids. CDR1 SNHLY and CDR2 FYNNEI come from the germline V gene. Material for sequencing was peripheral blood. The chain recombines TRBV2 with TRBJ2-3; 7 bases fit TRBD2. The receptor comes from a woman aged 45-59 years with COVID-19, enrolled during active disease. The CDR3 DNA follows: TGTGCCAGCGGAAGACGCGGGGGAGATACGCAGTATTTT. Translation: CASGRRGGDTQYF.